A selection of T cell receptor beta chains follows, all from one sample in a study of STAT5B mutations in CD4+ large granular lymphocyte leukemia. Sequenced by immunoSEQ multiplex PCR; TCRdb stores in-frame clones only, minus some. The sample includes about 29,000 clones, around 80% seen only once; the top ten take about 1%. What was sequenced was CD4+ T cells from blood buffy coats. All receptors come from a human donor in good health. Both conserved end residues are part of each CDR3. Fields, in order: J gene, V gene, clone size, D gene, CDR3 DNA, CDR3 protein. A D gene is named only where the DNA matches it firmly. Size is omitted from some rows. Given values are once, few, many or a class for expanded clones.

j_gene: TRBJ1-4
v_gene: TRBV9
abundance: few
d_gene: TRBD1
CDR3nt: TGTGCCAGCAGCGCCGGGACAGGGATCGAAAAACTGTTTTTT
CDR3aa: CASSAGTGIEKLFF

j_gene: TRBJ2-1
v_gene: TRBV7-9
abundance: .
d_gene: TRBD2
CDR3nt: TGTGCCAGCAGCTCTCCTGGACTAGCGGGGGGGAATGAGCAGTTCTTC
CDR3aa: CASSSPGLAGGNEQFF

j_gene: TRBJ2-5
v_gene: TRBV5-8
abundance: .
d_gene: .
CDR3nt: TGTGCCAGCAGCTTTCCGGGTCAGGAGACCCAGTACTTC
CDR3aa: CASSFPGQETQYF

j_gene: TRBJ2-7
v_gene: TRBV9
abundance: .
d_gene: .
CDR3nt: TGTGCCAGCAGTGCTGCAGCGAGCTCCTACGAGCAGTACTTC
CDR3aa: CASSAAASSYEQYF

j_gene: TRBJ1-1
v_gene: TRBV10-3
abundance: .
d_gene: .
CDR3nt: TGTGCCATCAACGGCCAGTGGGGAACTGAAGCTTTCTTT
CDR3aa: CAINGQWGTEAFF

j_gene: TRBJ2-1
v_gene: TRBV4-2
abundance: .
d_gene: TRBD2
CDR3nt: TGTGCCAGCAGCCAAGTAATTTCGGGGGGACTCTACAATGAGCAGTTCTTC
CDR3aa: CASSQVISGGLYNEQFF

j_gene: TRBJ2-7
v_gene: TRBV4-1
abundance: .
d_gene: TRBD1
CDR3nt: TGCGCCAGCAGCCAAGATTGGGGGACAGGGCGCGAGCAGTACTTC
CDR3aa: CASSQDWGTGREQYF

j_gene: TRBJ1-1
v_gene: TRBV5-1
abundance: .
d_gene: .
CDR3nt: TGCGCCAGCAGGGGGTACGACACTGAAGCTTTCTTT
CDR3aa: CASRGYDTEAFF

j_gene: TRBJ1-5
v_gene: TRBV19
abundance: .
d_gene: .
CDR3nt: TGTGCCAGTAGTATGGAGGCACGGGGCAATCAGCCCCAGCATTTT
CDR3aa: CASSMEARGNQPQHF

j_gene: TRBJ1-1
v_gene: TRBV28
abundance: .
d_gene: .
CDR3nt: TGTGCCAGCAGTTTAAGGCAGGTGGGTGAAGCTTTCTTT
CDR3aa: CASSLRQVGEAFF

j_gene: TRBJ1-1
v_gene: TRBV28
abundance: .
d_gene: .
CDR3nt: TGTGCCAGCATTCCCCTCGACAGAGCGAACACTGAAGCTTTCTTT
CDR3aa: CASIPLDRANTEAFF

j_gene: TRBJ2-2
v_gene: TRBV11-2
abundance: .
d_gene: .
CDR3nt: TGTGCCAGCAGCTTTTCCCGGGGGACCGGGGAGCTGTTTTTT
CDR3aa: CASSFSRGTGELFF

j_gene: TRBJ2-7
v_gene: TRBV30
abundance: .
d_gene: TRBD2
CDR3nt: TGTGCCTGGAAACTAGCGGGGACAGACGAGCAGTACTTC
CDR3aa: CAWKLAGTDEQYF